The clone carrying this T cell receptor beta chain was seen only a few times. CDR3 length: 18 residues. V was clipped by 2 bases and J by 2 bases; unmatched bases: 14. Germline CDR1 reads GTSNPN; CDR2 reads SVGIG (reference sequence). The data stem from a study of a mutant IDH1 vaccine in newly diagnosed glioma. The time point denotes: baseline, week 1 (first vaccination visit). The treatment here: pre-vaccination baseline after standard-of-care therapy. New IDH1-mutant, ATRX-lost WHO grade 3 or 4 astrocytomas occurred in donors. Libraries were prepared by immunoSEQ multiplex PCR; TCRdb keeps only in-frame clonotypes and omits some of them. The sample has roughly 50,000 clones, approximately 80% seen once.

Sequenced material: PBMCs, taken from a glioma patient treated with radiotherapy, temozolomide or both. The chain uses TRBV30 and TRBJ2-2; 7 bases align to TRBD1. The TCR sequence derives from a man aged 18 to 29 with glioma. CDR3 amino acids: CAWSPRISGTVNTGELFF. DNA of the CDR3: TGTGCCTGGAGTCCCCGAATATCCGGGACAGTTAACACCGGGGAGCTGTTTTTT.